The entry below gives a single TCR beta chain sequence along with its context. This sample was included in a study of blood T cell repertoires in COVID-19. The protocol was immunoSEQ multiplex PCR, while the TCRdb copy is restricted to in-frame clones and leaves out a portion. The repertoire holds fewer than 20,000 clones, with 75% to 95% as singletons. CDR3 size: 17 residues. The TCR comes from a human donor in a cohort sampled during active COVID-19. What was sequenced was peripheral blood. This rearrangement joins TRBV21-1 to TRBJ2-2; the D segment call TRBD1 is taken from the table without a DNA check. TRBV21-1 is described as a pseudogene. The CDR3 bases are TGTGCCAGCAGCAACATAAGGGGTACAAAGAACACCGGGGAGCTGTTTTTT. Amino acids: CASSNIRGTKNTGELFF.